The 4 T cell receptor beta chains below all came from one sample that was sequenced in a study of shared clonotypes between healthy human individuals (dated by TCRdb to the early 2020s). Preparation of the library involved the immunoSEQ multiplex PCR assay. The immuneACCESS repertoire file appears here via TCRdb, limited to in-frame rearrangements. These files lack a portion of the clones; in checked studies, under half of the deficit traces to unresolved V genes, and the cause of the others is not known. The sample table lists 2 million to 2.5 million clones, under 95% of them with a count of one. The ten largest clones capture 0.36% of the sample. Sequencing was performed on naive CD4+ T cells from PBMCs. This specimen's cell subset or site label, per the study, means: CD45RA+ positively selected. All receptors derive from a man younger than 30 in good health. Some clones in this sample may be carry-over from other donors' samples.

The chain links TRBV18 to TRBJ2-4, with no clear D. The CDR3 contains 13 residues. The V gene lost 6 bases and the J gene lost 1 base, with 7 bases spanning the gap. CDR1 is KGHSH and CDR2 is LQKENI in the germline V gene. CDR3 loop: CASSLDAKNIQYF. As DNA, the CDR3 is TGTGCCAGCTCCCTGGATGCCAAAAACATTCAGTACTTC.

This clone occurred a few times. This chain uses TRBV11-2 with TRBJ1-2, with D unresolved. The V end lost 7 bases, the J end lost 8 bases, and 11 bases lay between the germline ends. The CDR3 has 11 residues. CDR1 is SGHAT, CDR2 FQNNGV, per germline. CDR3 loop: CASTPFGGYTF. CDR3 in DNA: TGTGCCAGCACCCCCTTCGGCGGCTACACCTTC.

This clone was picked up one time. The sample contains more than one DNA sequence encoding this CDR3. The chain is built from TRBV5-1 and TRBJ1-2, with D possibly TRBD1 on 5 matching bases. The CDR3 extends over 14 amino acids. CDR1 and CDR2 from the germline V gene are SGHRS and YFSETQ. The V and J ends lost 4 bases and 0 bases respectively, with 10 bases between them. CDR3 sequence (DNA): TGCGCCAGCAGCCCCGGGGGAGCTAACTATGGCTACACCTTC. The encoded protein is CASSPGGANYGYTF. The full variable domain, rest sourced from reference TRBV5-1 and TRBJ1-2, is KAGVTQTPRYLIKTRGQQVTLSCSPISGHRSVSWYQQTPGQGLQFLFEYFSETQRNKGNFPGRFSGRQFSNSRSEMNVSTLELGDSALYLCASSPGGANYGYTFGSGTRLTVV.

The chain employs TRBV5-1 and TRBJ2-1, with 11 bases fitting TRBD2. V was clipped by 5 bases and J by 0 bases; unmatched bases: 10. Germline CDR1 SGHRS, CDR2 YFSETQ. The CDR3 is made up of 18 amino acids. The CDR3 sequence is CASSRFFSGRDSYNEQFF. The CDR3 DNA follows: TGCGCCAGCAGTCGATTTTTTAGCGGGAGGGACTCCTACAATGAGCAGTTCTTC.